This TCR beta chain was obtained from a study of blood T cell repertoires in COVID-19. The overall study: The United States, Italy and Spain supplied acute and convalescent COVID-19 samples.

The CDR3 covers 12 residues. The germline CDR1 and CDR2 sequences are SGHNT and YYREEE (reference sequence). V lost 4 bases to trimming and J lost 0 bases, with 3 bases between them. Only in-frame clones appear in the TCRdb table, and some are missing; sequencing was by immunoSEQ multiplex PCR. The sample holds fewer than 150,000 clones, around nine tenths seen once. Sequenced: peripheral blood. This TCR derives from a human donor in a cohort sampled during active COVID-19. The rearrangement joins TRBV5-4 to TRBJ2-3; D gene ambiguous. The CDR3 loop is CASSLSTDTQYF. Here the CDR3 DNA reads TGTGCCAGCAGCCTAAGCACAGATACGCAGTATTTT.